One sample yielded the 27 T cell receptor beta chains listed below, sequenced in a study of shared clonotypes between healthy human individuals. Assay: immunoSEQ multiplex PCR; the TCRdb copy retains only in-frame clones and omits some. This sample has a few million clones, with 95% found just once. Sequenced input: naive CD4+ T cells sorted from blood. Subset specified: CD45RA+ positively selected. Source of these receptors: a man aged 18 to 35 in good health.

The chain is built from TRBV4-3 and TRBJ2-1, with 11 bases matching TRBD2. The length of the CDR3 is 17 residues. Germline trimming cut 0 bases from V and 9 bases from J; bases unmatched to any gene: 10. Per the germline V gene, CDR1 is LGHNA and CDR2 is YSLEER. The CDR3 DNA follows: TGCGCCAGCAGCCAAGATCGAGTTAGCGGGAGGGTTAGTGAGCAGTTCTTC. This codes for CASSQDRVSGRVSEQFF.

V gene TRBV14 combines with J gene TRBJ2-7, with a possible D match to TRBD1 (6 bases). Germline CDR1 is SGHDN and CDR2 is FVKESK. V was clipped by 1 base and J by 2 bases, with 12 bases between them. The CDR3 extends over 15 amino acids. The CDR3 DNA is TGTGCCAGCAGCCAAGTCGCCGGGACAACCTACGAGCAGTACTTC. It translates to CASSQVAGTTYEQYF.

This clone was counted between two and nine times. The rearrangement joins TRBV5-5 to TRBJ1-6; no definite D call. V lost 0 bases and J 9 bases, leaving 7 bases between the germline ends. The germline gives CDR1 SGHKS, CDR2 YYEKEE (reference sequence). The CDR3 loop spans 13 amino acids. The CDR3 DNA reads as TGTGCCAGCAGCTTGGCCGAGAGTTCACCCCTCCACTTT. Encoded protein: CASSLAESSPLHF.

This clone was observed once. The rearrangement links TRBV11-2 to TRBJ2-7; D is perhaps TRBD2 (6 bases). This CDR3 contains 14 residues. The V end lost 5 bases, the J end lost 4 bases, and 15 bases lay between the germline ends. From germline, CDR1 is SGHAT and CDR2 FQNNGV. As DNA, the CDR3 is TGTGCCAGCAGCCCCAGGGCAAGCGGGTACGAGCAGTACTTC. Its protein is CASSPRASGYEQYF. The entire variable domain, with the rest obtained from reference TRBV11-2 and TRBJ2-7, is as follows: EAGVAQSPRYKIIEKRQSVAFWCNPISGHATLYWYQQILGQGPKLLIQFQNNGVVDDSQLPKDRFSAERLKGVDSTLKIQPAKLEDSAVYLCASSPRASGYEQYFGPGTRLTVT.

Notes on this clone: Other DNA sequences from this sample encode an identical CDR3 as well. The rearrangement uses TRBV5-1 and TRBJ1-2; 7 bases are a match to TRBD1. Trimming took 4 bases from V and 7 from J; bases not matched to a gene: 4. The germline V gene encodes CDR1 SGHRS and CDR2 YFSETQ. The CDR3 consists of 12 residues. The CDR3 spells CASSPEGAGYTF. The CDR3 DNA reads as TGCGCCAGCAGCCCCGAGGGGGCTGGCTACACCTTC.

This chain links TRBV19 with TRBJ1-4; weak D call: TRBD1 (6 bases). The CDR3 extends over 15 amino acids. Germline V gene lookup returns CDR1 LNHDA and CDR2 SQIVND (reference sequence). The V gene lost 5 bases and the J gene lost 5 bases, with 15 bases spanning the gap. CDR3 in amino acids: CASSSTGLGNEKLFF. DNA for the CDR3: TGTGCCAGTAGTTCCACAGGGTTAGGGAATGAAAAACTGTTTTTT.

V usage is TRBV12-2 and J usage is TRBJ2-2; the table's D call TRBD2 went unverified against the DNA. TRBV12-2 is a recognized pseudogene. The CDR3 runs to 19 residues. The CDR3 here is CASRLVSAGLVRSTGELFF. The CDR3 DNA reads TGTGCAAGTCGCTTGGTTTCTGCGGGACTAGTAAGGAGCACCGGGGAGCTGTTTTTT.

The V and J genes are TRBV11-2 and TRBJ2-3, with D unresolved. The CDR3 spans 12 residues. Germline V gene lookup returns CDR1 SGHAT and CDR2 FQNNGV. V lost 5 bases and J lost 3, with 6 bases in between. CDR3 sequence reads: CASSDLTDTQYF. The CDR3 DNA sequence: TGTGCCAGCAGCGACCTAACAGATACGCAGTATTTT.

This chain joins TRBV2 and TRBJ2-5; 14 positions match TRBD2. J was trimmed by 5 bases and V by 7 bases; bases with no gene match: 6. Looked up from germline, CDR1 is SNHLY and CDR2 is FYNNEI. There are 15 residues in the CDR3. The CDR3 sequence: CASKRTSGGRETQYF. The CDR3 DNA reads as TGTGCCAGCAAACGGACTAGCGGGGGGCGGGAGACCCAGTACTTC.

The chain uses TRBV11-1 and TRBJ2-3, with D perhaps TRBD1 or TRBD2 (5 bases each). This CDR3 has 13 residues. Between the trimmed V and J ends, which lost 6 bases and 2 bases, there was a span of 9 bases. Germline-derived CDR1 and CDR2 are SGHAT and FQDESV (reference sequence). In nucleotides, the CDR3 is TGTGCCAGCAGTTGGGGGTACACAGATACGCAGTATTTT. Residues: CASSWGYTDTQYF.

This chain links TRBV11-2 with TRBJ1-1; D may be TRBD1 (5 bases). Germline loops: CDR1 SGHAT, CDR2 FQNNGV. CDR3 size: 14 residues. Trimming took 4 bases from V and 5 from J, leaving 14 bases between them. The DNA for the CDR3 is TGTGCCAGCAGCTCCGATCGGCGGGGGACTGAAGCTTTCTTT. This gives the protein CASSSDRRGTEAFF. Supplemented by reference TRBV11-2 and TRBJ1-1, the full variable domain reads EAGVAQSPRYKIIEKRQSVAFWCNPISGHATLYWYQQILGQGPKLLIQFQNNGVVDDSQLPKDRFSAERLKGVDSTLKIQPAKLEDSAVYLCASSSDRRGTEAFFGQGTRLTVV.

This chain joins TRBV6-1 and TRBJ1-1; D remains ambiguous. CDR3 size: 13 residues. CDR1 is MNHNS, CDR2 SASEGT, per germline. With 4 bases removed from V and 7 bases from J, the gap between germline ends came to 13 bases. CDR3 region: CASSVGYYYEAFF. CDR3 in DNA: TGTGCCAGCAGTGTTGGGTATTATTATGAAGCTTTCTTT.

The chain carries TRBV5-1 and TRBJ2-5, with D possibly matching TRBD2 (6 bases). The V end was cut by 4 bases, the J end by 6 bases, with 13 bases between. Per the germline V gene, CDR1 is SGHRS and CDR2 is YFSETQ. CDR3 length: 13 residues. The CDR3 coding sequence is TGCGCCAGCAGCCAGGGCGGGGAACAGACCCAGTACTTC. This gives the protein CASSQGGEQTQYF.

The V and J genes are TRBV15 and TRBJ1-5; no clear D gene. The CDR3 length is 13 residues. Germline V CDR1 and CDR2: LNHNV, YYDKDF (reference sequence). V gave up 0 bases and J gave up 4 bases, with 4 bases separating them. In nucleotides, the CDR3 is TGTGCCACCAGCAGAGATCATAATCAGCCCCAGCATTTT. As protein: CATSRDHNQPQHF.

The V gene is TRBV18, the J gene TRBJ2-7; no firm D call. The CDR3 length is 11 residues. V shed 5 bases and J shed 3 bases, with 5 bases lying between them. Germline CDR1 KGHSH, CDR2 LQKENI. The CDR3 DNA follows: TGTGCCAGCTCATCTTACTACGAGCAGTACTTC. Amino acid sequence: CASSSYYEQYF.

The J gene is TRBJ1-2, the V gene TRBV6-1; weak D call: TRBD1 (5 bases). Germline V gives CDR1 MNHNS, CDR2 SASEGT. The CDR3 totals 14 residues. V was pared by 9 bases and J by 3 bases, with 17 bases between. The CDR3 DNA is TGTGCCAGTGACGGGGGTTACCCATACTATGGCTACACCTTC. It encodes CASDGGYPYYGYTF.

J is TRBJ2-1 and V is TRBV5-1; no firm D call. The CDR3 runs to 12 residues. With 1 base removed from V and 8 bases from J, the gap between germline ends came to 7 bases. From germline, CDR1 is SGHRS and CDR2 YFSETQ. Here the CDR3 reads CASSLSIHEQFF. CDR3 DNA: TGCGCCAGCAGCTTGTCGATCCATGAGCAGTTCTTC.

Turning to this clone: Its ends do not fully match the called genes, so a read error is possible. The CDR3 spells CASSPGTGGSHEQYF. The CDR3 DNA follows: TGTGCCAGCTCACCAGGGACAGGGGGCTCCCACGAGCAGTACTTC. This sequence joins TRBV18 and TRBJ2-7; 12 bases fit TRBD1. Germline V gene sequence: CDR1 KGHSH, CDR2 LQKENI. This CDR3 has 15 residues.

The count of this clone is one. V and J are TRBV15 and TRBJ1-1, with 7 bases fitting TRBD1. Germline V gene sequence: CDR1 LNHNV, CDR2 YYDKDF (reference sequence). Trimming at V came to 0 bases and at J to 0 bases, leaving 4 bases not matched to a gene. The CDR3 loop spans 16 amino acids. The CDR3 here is CATSREQGSVNTEAFF. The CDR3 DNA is TGTGCCACCAGCAGAGAACAGGGGTCGGTGAACACTGAAGCTTTCTTT.

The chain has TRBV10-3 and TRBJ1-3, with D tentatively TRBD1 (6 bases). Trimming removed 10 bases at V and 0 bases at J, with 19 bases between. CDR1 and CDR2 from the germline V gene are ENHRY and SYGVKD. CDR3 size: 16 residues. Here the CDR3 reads CATGRGGSSSGNTIYF. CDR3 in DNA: TGTGCCACCGGTCGCGGGGGCTCAAGCTCTGGAAACACCATATATTTT.

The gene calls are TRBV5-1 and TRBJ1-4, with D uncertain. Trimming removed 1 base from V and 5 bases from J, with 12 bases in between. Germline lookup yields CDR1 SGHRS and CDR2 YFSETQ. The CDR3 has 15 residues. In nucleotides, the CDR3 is TGCGCCAGCAGCTTGTCAACAACAAGGAATGAAAAACTGTTTTTT. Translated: CASSLSTTRNEKLFF. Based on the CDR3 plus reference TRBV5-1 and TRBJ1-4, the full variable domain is KAGVTQTPRYLIKTRGQQVTLSCSPISGHRSVSWYQQTPGQGLQFLFEYFSETQRNKGNFPGRFSGRQFSNSRSEMNVSTLELGDSALYLCASSLSTTRNEKLFFGSGTQLSVL.

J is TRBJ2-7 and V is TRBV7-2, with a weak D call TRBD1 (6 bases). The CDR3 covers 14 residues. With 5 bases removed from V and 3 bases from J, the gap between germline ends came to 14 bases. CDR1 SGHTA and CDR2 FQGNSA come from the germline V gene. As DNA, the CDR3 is TGTGCCAGCAGCCAGTCAAGGGGGTTCTACGAGCAGTACTTC. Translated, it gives CASSQSRGFYEQYF.

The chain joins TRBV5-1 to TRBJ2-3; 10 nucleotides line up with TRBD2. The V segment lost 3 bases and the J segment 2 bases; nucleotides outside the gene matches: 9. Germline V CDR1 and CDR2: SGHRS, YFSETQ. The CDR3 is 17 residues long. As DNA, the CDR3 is TGCGCCAGCAGCTCCAAATCCGGGACTAGCGCCACAGATACGCAGTATTTT. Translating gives CASSSKSGTSATDTQYF.

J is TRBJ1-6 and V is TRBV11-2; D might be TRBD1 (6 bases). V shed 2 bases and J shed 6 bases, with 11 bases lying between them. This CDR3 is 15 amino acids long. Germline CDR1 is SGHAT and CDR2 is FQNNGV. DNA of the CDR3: TGTGCCAGCAGCTTACGCGGACAGCCTAATTCACCCCTCCACTTT. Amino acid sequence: CASSLRGQPNSPLHF.

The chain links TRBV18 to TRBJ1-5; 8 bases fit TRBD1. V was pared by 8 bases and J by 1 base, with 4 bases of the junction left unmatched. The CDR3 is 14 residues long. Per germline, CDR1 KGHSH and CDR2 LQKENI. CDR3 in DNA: TGTGCCAGCGCACAGGGGGGCAGCAATCAGCCCCAGCATTTT. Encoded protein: CASAQGGSNQPQHF. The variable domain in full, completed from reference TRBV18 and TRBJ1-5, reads NAGVMQNPRHLVRRRGQEARLRCSPMKGHSHVYWYRQLPEEGLKFMVYLQKENIIDESGMPKERFSAEFPKEGPSILRIQQVVRGDSAAYFCASAQGGSNQPQHFGDGTRLSIL.

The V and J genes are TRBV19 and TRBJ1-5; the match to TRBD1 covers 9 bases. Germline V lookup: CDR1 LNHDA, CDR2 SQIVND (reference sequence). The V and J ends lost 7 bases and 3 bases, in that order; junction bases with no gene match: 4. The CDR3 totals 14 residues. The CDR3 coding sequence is TGTGCCAGTACTACAGGGGGCCACAATCAGCCCCAGCATTTT. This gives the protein CASTTGGHNQPQHF. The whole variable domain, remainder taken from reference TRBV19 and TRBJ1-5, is DGGITQSPKYLFRKEGQNVTLSCEQNLNHDAMYWYRQDPGQGLRLIYYSQIVNDFQKGDIAEGYSVSREKKESFPLTVTSAQKNPTAFYLCASTTGGHNQPQHFGDGTRLSIL.

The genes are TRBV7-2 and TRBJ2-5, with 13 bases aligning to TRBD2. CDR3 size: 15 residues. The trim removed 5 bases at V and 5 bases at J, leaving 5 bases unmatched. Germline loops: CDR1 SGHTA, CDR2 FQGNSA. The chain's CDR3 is CASSPGLAGSETQYF. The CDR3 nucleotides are TGTGCCAGCAGCCCGGGACTAGCGGGGTCGGAGACCCAGTACTTC.